This TCR beta chain is drawn from a study of T cell responses to AZD1222 COVID-19 vaccine. Study-wide findings and caveats: White British people made up most donors, females outnumbered males, and clonal diversity was possibly underestimated.

Trimming cost V 0 bases and J 0 bases, with 12 bases left between them. Germline CDR1 is GTSNPN and CDR2 is SVGIG (reference sequence). CDR3 size: 15 residues. Clones were read by immunoSEQ multiplex PCR, and TCRdb kept only the in-frame ones, dropping some. The data hold roughly 150,000 clones, with around 88% observed a single time. This clone was observed a single time. Its antigen is as yet unknown. This specimen consisted of peripheral blood, obtained on day 0 of MenACWY control vaccination. The rearrangement joins TRBV30 to TRBJ2-7; TRBD1 is a possible D gene (5 bases). This TCR was recovered from an adult in good health. The DNA of the CDR3 is TGTGCCTGGAGTGTCTTAGGGGCCACCTCCTACGAGCAGTACTTC. Its translation: CAWSVLGATSYEQYF.